This T cell receptor beta chain was observed in a study of T-cell reconstitution after alpha-beta-depleted transplantation in children. This clonotype was counted many times. Trimming removed 0 bases at V and 0 bases at J, with 14 bases between. Germline V gene lookup returns CDR1 DFQATT and CDR2 SNEGSKA (reference sequence). This CDR3 region has 16 residues. TCRbeta library preparation incorporated unique molecular identifiers. TCRdb ran MiXCR on the PCR reads and lists one entry per CDR3 protein. The sample includes 240,000 or so distinct CDR3 sequences, around 12% seen only once; the top ten take about 2.4%.

The sequence derives from a human donor who donated a stem cell graft to a child with acute lymphoblastic leukemia. The sample here was PBMCs from the stem cell graft donor, taken from the stem cell graft. This rearrangement joins TRBV20-1 to TRBJ1-1; maybe TRBD1 (6 bases). CDR3 DNA: TGCAGTGCTAGAGATCTTGGACAGCTCATGAACACTGAAGCTTTCTTT. It specifies CSARDLGQLMNTEAFF.